These 22 T cell receptor beta chains were all obtained from the same sample, sequenced in a study of control samples from healthy donors and cancer patients. Clones were read by immunoSEQ multiplex PCR, and TCRdb kept only the in-frame ones, dropping some. The data show about 28,000 clones, with 91% seen just once and less than 15% held by the top ten. Sequencing input: PBMCs. These receptors were taken from a man aged 45-65 years with lung cancer.

The chain carries TRBV6-5 and TRBJ2-7; TRBD2 aligns across 13 bases. CDR1 and CDR2 from the germline V gene are MNHEY and SVGAGI. The junction had 3 bases not matched to a gene; V was cut back by 4 bases and J by 3 bases. The CDR3 runs to 15 residues. CDR3 nucleotides: TGTGCCAGCAGTTCCAGACTAGCGGGGGGCTACGAGCAGTACTTC. Encoded protein: CASSSRLAGGYEQYF.

The chain links TRBV19 to TRBJ2-1; 10 bases are shared with TRBD2. The germline V gene encodes CDR1 LNHDA and CDR2 SQIVND (reference sequence). The CDR3 is 17 amino acids. V lost 1 base to trimming and J lost 4 bases; unmatched junction nucleotides: 7. The CDR3 is CASSIGSSGGFYNEQFF. DNA for the CDR3: TGTGCCAGTAGTATAGGCTCTAGCGGGGGCTTTTACAATGAGCAGTTCTTC.

V and J are TRBV7-2 and TRBJ1-1, with D unclear. The CDR3 covers 17 residues. Germline V lookup: CDR1 SGHTA, CDR2 FQGNSA. Trimming stripped 5 bases from V and 1 base from J, with 20 bases between. In nucleotides, the CDR3 is TGTGCCAGCAGCCGTGCCGGCTCCCCCGAACGGAACACTGAAGCTTTCTTT. Translating it yields CASSRAGSPERNTEAFF.

J is TRBJ2-1 and V is TRBV10-3, with 10 bases fitting TRBD2. The CDR3 sequence is 15 residues long. V lost 6 bases to trimming and J lost 5 bases; unmatched junction nucleotides: 7. CDR1 ENHRY and CDR2 SYGVKD come from the germline V gene. The chain's CDR3 is CAISDLAGVNNEQFF. The CDR3 region has the DNA TGTGCCATCAGCGACCTAGCGGGGGTCAACAATGAGCAGTTCTTC.

The rearrangement uses TRBV10-3 and TRBJ1-2; TRBD1 is a possible D gene (5 bases). V was cut by 0 bases and J by 5 bases, with 16 bases left in between. Germline lookup yields CDR1 ENHRY and CDR2 SYGVKD. This CDR3 is 16 amino acids long. The CDR3 region has the DNA TGTGCCATCAGTGAGTCGGTGAAAAGTAGGGGATATGGCTACACCTTC. Translation: CAISESVKSRGYGYTF.

V usage is TRBV7-8 and J usage is TRBJ1-1; 8 bases match TRBD1. J was trimmed by 2 bases and V by 1 base; bases with no gene match: 12. The CDR3 loop spans 18 amino acids. Looked up from germline, CDR1 is SGHVS and CDR2 is FQNEAQ. The CDR3 nucleotides read TGTGCCAGCAGCTTAGTCCGGACAGGGACGCGGAGAAACACTGAAGCTTTCTTT. Its translation is CASSLVRTGTRRNTEAFF.

The chain links TRBV6-2 or TRBV6-3 to TRBJ2-1; TRBD2 aligns across 12 bases. The length of the CDR3 is 15 residues. V lost 5 bases, J lost 4 bases, and 3 bases stayed unmatched. Germline V lookup: CDR1 MNHEY, CDR2 SVGEGT. CDR3 DNA sequence: TGTGCCAGCAGTCGACTAGCGGGGGAATACAATGAGCAGTTCTTC. Translation: CASSRLAGEYNEQFF.

This chain connects TRBV7-8 to TRBJ2-1; D is possibly TRBD1 (6 bases). CDR1 and CDR2 from the germline V gene are SGHVS and FQNEAQ. The V end was cut by 1 base, the J end by 8 bases, with 12 bases between. CDR3 size: 14 residues. In DNA form, the CDR3 reads TGTGCCAGCAGCTTAGAGTTTACAGGGCATGAGCAGTTCTTC. Protein: CASSLEFTGHEQFF.

The J gene is TRBJ2-2, the V gene TRBV28; possibly TRBD2 for D (7 bases). V shed 3 bases and J shed 0 bases, with 11 bases lying between them. This CDR3 has 16 residues. From germline, CDR1 is MDHEN and CDR2 SYDVKM. DNA for the CDR3: TGTGCCAGCAGTTTTGGGGGGGCGCCGAACACCGGGGAGCTGTTTTTT. Amino acids: CASSFGGAPNTGELFF.

The rearrangement links TRBV19 to TRBJ1-5; D unresolved. Germline CDR1 and CDR2: LNHDA and SQIVND (reference sequence). The ends were cut back, 5 bases at V and 0 bases at J, with 11 bases in the middle. The CDR3 runs 15 residues. In DNA form, the CDR3 reads TGTGCCAGTAGTCCCCCGGCATATAGCAATCAGCCCCAGCATTTT. Protein product: CASSPPAYSNQPQHF.

The chain uses TRBV11-2 and TRBJ1-2; TRBD1 matches at 9 bases. Germline V gives CDR1 SGHAT, CDR2 FQNNGV. V lost 2 bases and J lost 6; bases outside the gene matches: 10. The CDR3 loop spans 16 amino acids. CDR3 sequence reads: CASSLFLTGTGNGYTF. CDR3 in DNA: TGTGCCAGCAGCTTATTTCTTACCGGGACAGGGAATGGCTACACCTTC.

This clone was picked up one time. V and J are TRBV7-9 and TRBJ2-5, with D unresolved. The V gene's germline CDR1 is SEHNR and CDR2 FQNEAQ (reference sequence). V was pared by 2 bases and J by 2 bases, with 3 bases between. This CDR3 comprises 12 residues. DNA of the CDR3: TGTGCCAGCAGCTTAACACAAGAGACCCAGTACTTC. It encodes CASSLTQETQYF.

This chain connects TRBV3-1 (or the pseudogene TRBV3-2) to TRBJ1-1, with D possibly being TRBD1 (5 bases). Per the germline V gene, CDR1 is LGHDT and CDR2 is YNNKEL (reference sequence). The V end was cut by 3 bases, the J end by 4 bases, with 21 bases between. The CDR3 totals 17 residues. CDR3 bases: TGTGCCAGCAGCCAGACAGCAGGACCAAGGAGGGGCACTGAAGCTTTCTTT. It specifies CASSQTAGPRRGTEAFF.

This rearrangement joins TRBV12-3 or TRBV12-4 to TRBJ2-3, with D unresolved. This CDR3 contains 12 residues. Trimming left V 7 bases short and J 0 bases short, with 5 bases between. CDR3 protein: CASTHSTDTQYF. The CDR3 DNA reads as TGTGCCAGCACCCACAGCACAGATACGCAGTATTTT.

The genes are TRBV10-3 and TRBJ2-7; no definite D call. CDR3 length: 11 residues. CDR1 and CDR2 from the germline V gene are ENHRY and SYGVKD. V shed 3 bases and J shed 10 bases, with 10 bases lying between them. The DNA for the CDR3 is TGTGCCATCAGTGATTGGGTGGGCCAGTACTTC. Amino acid sequence: CAISDWVGQYF.

The chain's CDR3 is CASSRARTDYTDTQYF. CDR3 DNA: TGTGCCAGCAGCCGGGCCCGGACAGACTACACAGATACGCAGTATTTT. This chain joins TRBV11-2 and TRBJ2-3, with a weak D call TRBD1 (6 bases). Germline loops: CDR1 SGHAT, CDR2 FQNNGV. The CDR3 spans 16 residues. Trimming took off 5 bases at V and 2 bases at J, with 17 bases between the two ends.

The chain employs TRBV5-6 and TRBJ1-4, with TRBD1 as a possible D gene (6 bases). V lost 7 bases, J lost 8 bases, and 15 bases lay in between. Germline V lookup: CDR1 SGHDT, CDR2 YYEEEE. There are 13 residues in the CDR3. Written as DNA, the CDR3 is TGTGCCAGCCGCAATCAGGGGACGGAAAAACTGTTTTTT. Protein product: CASRNQGTEKLFF.

The J gene is TRBJ1-6, the V gene TRBV18; D is unclear. From germline, CDR1 is KGHSH and CDR2 LQKENI. This CDR3 has 14 residues. The V gene lost 3 bases and the J gene lost 3 bases, with 6 bases spanning the gap. CDR3 sequence: CASSPDNYNSPLHF. The CDR3, as DNA: TGTGCCAGCTCACCCGATAACTATAATTCACCCCTCCACTTT.

V usage is TRBV11-3 and J usage is TRBJ2-7; TRBD1 might be the D (6 bases). Between the trimmed V and J ends, which lost 4 bases and 2 bases, there was a span of 9 bases. The CDR3 loop spans 13 amino acids. Germline V gene data show CDR1 as SGHNT and CDR2 as YENEEA. This chain's CDR3 is CASSSGETYEQYF. CDR3 sequence (DNA): TGTGCCAGCAGCTCAGGGGAGACCTACGAGCAGTACTTC.

CDR3: CASSFSTSGGPSSYEQYF. CDR3 nucleotides: TGTGCCAGCAGCTTCTCGACTAGCGGGGGGCCAAGCTCCTACGAGCAGTACTTC. The chain combines TRBV7-2 with TRBJ2-7; TRBD2 matches 13 bases. CDR1 is SGHTA and CDR2 is FQGNSA in the germline V gene. The ends lost 3 bases at V and 0 bases at J; junction bases unmatched: 8. CDR3 length: 18 residues.

The genes are TRBV5-1 and TRBJ2-7; TRBD1 matches 7 bases. The CDR3 has 13 residues. J gave up 6 bases and V 3 bases, and 6 bases lay outside the gene matches. From germline, CDR1 is SGHRS and CDR2 YFSETQ. The CDR3 protein is CASSSGQSSEQYF. In nucleotides, the CDR3 is TGCGCCAGCAGCTCGGGACAGTCGAGCGAGCAGTACTTC.

The chain recombines TRBV11-2 with TRBJ2-1, with D hard to call. Trimming shortened V by 0 bases and J by 6 bases, and 9 bases separated the two germline ends. The CDR3 has 14 residues. Germline V gene data show CDR1 as SGHAT and CDR2 as FQNNGV. The CDR3 DNA reads as TGTGCCAGCAGCTTAGAGAGGCAGTCCAATGAGCAGTTCTTC. Residues: CASSLERQSNEQFF.